The T cell receptor beta chain under discussion was sequenced for a study of blood T cell repertoires in COVID-19. Turning to the study itself: Whether acute or convalescent, the COVID-19 samples came from the United States, Italy and Spain.

In the source study's methods: Reference gene primer amplification yielded estimated nucleated cell counts. TCRdb's table, derived via immunoSEQ multiplex PCR, lists solely in-frame clones and lacks some. Clone size and the V and J calls come from that table; the DNA yielded D and trimming. The data contain about 320,000 clones, 75% to 90% of them seen just once; the ten biggest clones take up 5% to 5.5%. Assignments of participants to cohorts depended upon their own reported clinical history. Germline assignment: CDR1 MDHEN and CDR2 SYDVKM. V shed 7 bases and J 4 bases; nucleotides not matched to a gene: 9. This CDR3 region has 14 residues.

The clonotype was recovered from a man between 60 and 70 years old who had recovered from COVID-19. Sequenced sample: PBMCs or T cells enriched from blood (not recorded which). The V gene is TRBV28, the J gene TRBJ1-2, with 7 bases fitting TRBD1. The CDR3 sequence: CASTPQGSPYGYTF. CDR3 nucleotides: TGTGCCAGCACCCCACAGGGGAGTCCCTATGGCTACACCTTC.